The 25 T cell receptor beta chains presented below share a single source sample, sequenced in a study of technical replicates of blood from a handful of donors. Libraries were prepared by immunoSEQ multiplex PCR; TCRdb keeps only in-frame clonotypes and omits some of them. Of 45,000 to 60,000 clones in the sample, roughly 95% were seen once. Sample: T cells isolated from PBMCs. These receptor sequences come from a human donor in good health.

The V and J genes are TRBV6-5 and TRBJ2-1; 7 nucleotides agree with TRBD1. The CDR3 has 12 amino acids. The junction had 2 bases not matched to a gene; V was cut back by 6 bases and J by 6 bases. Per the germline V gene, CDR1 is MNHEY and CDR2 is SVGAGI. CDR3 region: CASRGTVNEQFF. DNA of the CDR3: TGTGCCAGCAGAGGGACAGTCAATGAGCAGTTCTTC.

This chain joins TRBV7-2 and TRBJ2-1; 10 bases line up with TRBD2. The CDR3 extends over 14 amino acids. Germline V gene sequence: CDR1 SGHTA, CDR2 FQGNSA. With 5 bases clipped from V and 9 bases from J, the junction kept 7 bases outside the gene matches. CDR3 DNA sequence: TGTGCCAGCAGCCCGACTAGCGGGTGGGGTGAGCAGTTCTTC. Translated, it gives CASSPTSGWGEQFF.

CDR3 region: CASSEDRAGFYGYTF. As DNA, the CDR3 is TGTGCCAGCAGCGAAGACAGGGCGGGATTCTATGGCTACACCTTC. The J gene is TRBJ1-2, the V gene TRBV13, with 7 bases fitting TRBD1. Germline trimming cut 5 bases from V and 4 bases from J; bases unmatched to any gene: 10. Germline V gives CDR1 PRHDT, CDR2 FYEKMQ (reference sequence). CDR3 length: 15 amino acids.

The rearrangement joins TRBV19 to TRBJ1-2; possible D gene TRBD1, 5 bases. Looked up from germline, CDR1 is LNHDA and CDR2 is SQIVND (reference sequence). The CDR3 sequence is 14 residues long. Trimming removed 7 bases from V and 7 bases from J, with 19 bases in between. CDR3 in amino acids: CASTSPGVWSGYTF. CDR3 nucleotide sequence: TGTGCCAGTACCTCCCCGGGGGTTTGGAGTGGCTACACCTTC. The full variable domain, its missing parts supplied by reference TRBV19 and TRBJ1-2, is DGGITQSPKYLFRKEGQNVTLSCEQNLNHDAMYWYRQDPGQGLRLIYYSQIVNDFQKGDIAEGYSVSREKKESFPLTVTSAQKNPTAFYLCASTSPGVWSGYTFGSGTRLTVV.

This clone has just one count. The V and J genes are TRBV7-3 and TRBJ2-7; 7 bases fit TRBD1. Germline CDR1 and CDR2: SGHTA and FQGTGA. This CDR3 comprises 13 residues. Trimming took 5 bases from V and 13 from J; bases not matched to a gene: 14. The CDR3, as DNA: TGTGCCAGCAGCCCCCGGGCAGGGGGTCTTTATTACTTC. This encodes CASSPRAGGLYYF.

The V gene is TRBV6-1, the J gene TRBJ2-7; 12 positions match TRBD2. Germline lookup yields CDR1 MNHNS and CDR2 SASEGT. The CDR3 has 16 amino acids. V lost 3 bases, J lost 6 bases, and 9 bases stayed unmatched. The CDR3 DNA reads TGTGCCAGCAGTGAGACTAGCGGGAGCGCCTGGGGCGAGCAGTACTTC. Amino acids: CASSETSGSAWGEQYF.

CDR3 protein: CAISESKSATHDEQYF. CDR3 nucleotide sequence: TGTGCCATCAGTGAGTCTAAAAGCGCCACTCATGACGAGCAGTACTTC. The J gene is TRBJ2-7, the V gene TRBV10-3; D remains ambiguous. There are 16 residues in the CDR3. The germline CDR1 and CDR2 sequences are ENHRY and SYGVKD. With 0 bases removed from V and 5 bases from J, the gap between germline ends came to 17 bases.

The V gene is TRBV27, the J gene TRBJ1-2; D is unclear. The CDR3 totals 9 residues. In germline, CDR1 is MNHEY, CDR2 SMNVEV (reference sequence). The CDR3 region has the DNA TGTCCTGGAGACTATGGCTACACCTTC. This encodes CPGDYGYTF.

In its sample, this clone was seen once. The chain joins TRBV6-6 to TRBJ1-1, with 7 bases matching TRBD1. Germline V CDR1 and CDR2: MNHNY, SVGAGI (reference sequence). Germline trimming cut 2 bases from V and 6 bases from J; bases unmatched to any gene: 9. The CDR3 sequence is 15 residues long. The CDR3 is CASSYTETGIAEAFF. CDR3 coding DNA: TGTGCCAGCAGTTACACGGAGACAGGGATCGCTGAAGCTTTCTTT.

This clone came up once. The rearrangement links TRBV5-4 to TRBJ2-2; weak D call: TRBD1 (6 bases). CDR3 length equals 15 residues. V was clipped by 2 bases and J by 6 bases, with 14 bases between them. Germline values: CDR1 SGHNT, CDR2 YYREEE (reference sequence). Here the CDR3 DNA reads TGTGCCAGCAGCTTTCGAACAGGGATGGCCGGGGAGCTGTTTTTT. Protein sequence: CASSFRTGMAGELFF.

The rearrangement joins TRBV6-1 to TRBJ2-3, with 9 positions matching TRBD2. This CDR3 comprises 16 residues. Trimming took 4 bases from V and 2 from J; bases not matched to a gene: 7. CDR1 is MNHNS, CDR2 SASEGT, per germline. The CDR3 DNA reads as TGTGCCAGCAGTGCCGTGCTAGCGGGGCTCACAGATACGCAGTATTTT. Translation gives CASSAVLAGLTDTQYF.

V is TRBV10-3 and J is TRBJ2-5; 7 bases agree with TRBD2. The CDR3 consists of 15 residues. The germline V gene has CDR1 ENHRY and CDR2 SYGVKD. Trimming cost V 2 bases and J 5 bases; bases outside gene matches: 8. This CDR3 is CAISEVGDGGETQYF. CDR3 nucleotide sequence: TGTGCCATCAGTGAGGTCGGGGACGGGGGGGAGACCCAGTACTTC.

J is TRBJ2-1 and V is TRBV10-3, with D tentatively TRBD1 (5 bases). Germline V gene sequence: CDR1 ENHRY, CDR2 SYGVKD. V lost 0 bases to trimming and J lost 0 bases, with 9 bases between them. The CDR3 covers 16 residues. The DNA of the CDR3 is TGTGCCATCAGTGAGTCAGGGGCCAGCTCCTACAATGAGCAGTTCTTC. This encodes CAISESGASSYNEQFF.

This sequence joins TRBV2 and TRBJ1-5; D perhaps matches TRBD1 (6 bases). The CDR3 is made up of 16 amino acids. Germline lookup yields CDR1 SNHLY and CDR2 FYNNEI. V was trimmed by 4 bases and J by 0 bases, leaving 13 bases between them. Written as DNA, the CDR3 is TGTGCCAGCAGTGGGCGAAACAGGGATAGCAATCAGCCCCAGCATTTT. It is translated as CASSGRNRDSNQPQHF.

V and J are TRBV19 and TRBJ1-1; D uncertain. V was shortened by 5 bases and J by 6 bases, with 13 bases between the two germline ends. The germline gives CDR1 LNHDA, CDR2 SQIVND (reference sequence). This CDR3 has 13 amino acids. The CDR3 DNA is TGTGCCAGTAGTGTCCACCTAACCGCTGAAGCTTTCTTT. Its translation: CASSVHLTAEAFF.

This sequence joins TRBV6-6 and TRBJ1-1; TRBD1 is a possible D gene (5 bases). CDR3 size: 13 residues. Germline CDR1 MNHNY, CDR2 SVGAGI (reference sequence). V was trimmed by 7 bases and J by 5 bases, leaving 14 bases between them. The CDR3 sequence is CASTIIDRTEAFF. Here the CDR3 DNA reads TGTGCCAGCACAATCATCGACAGAACTGAAGCTTTCTTT.

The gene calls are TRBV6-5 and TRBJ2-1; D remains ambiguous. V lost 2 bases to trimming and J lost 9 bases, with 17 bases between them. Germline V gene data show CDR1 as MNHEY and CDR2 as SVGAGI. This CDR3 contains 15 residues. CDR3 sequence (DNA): TGTGCCAGCAGTTACGTCCTAGAAGGTGCCGTTGAGCAGTTCTTC. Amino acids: CASSYVLEGAVEQFF.

CDR3 sequence: CASSPGGDTEAFF. As DNA, the CDR3 is TGTGCCAGCTCACCAGGGGGCGATACTGAAGCTTTCTTT. The rearrangement links TRBV18 to TRBJ1-1; weak D call: TRBD1 (6 bases). The V end was cut by 2 bases, the J end by 5 bases, with 9 bases between. The V gene's germline CDR1 is KGHSH and CDR2 LQKENI. The CDR3 covers 13 residues.

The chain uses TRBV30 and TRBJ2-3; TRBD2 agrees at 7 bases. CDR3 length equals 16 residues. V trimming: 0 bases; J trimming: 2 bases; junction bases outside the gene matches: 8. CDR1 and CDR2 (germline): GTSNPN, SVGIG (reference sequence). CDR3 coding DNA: TGTGCCTGGAGTGTAAGTGCTAGCGGATACACAGATACGCAGTATTTT. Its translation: CAWSVSASGYTDTQYF.

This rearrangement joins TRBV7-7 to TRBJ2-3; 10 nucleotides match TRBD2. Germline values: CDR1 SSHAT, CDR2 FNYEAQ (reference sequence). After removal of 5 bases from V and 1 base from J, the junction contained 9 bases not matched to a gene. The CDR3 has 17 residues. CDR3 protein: CASSARLAGGGTDTQYF. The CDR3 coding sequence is TGTGCCAGCAGCGCCCGACTAGCGGGTGGGGGCACAGATACGCAGTATTTT. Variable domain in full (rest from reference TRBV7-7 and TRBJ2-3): GAGVSQSPRYKVTKRGQDVTLRCDPISSHATLYWYQQALGQGPEFLTYFNYEAQPDKSGLPSDRFSAERPEGSISTLTIQRTEQRDSAMYRCASSARLAGGGTDTQYFGPGTRLTVL.

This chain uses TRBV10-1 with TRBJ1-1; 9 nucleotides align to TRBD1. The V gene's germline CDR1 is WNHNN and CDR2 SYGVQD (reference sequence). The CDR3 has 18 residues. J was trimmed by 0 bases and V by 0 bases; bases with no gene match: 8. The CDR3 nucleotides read TGCGCCAGCAGTGAGTCGACTCTTGGGACAGGGCTGAACACTGAAGCTTTCTTT. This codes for CASSESTLGTGLNTEAFF.

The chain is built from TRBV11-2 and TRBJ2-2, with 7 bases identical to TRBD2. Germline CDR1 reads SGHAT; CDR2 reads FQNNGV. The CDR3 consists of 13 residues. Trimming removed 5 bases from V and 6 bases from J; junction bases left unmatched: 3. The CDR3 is CASSMGGPGELFF. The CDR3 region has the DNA TGTGCCAGCAGCATGGGAGGGCCCGGGGAGCTGTTTTTT. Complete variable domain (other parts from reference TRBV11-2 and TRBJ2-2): EAGVAQSPRYKIIEKRQSVAFWCNPISGHATLYWYQQILGQGPKLLIQFQNNGVVDDSQLPKDRFSAERLKGVDSTLKIQPAKLEDSAVYLCASSMGGPGELFFGEGSRLTVL.

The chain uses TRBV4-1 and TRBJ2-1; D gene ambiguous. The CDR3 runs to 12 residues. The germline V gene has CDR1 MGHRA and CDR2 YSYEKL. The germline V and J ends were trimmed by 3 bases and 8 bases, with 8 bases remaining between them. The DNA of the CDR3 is TGCGCCAGCAGCCATACCGGGTATGAGCAGTTCTTC. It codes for CASSHTGYEQFF.

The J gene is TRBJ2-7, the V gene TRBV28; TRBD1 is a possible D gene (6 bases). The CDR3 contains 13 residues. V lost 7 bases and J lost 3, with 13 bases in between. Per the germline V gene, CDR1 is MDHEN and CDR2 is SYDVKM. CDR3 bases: TGTGCCAGCACCTTGGACAGCTTCTACGAGCAGTACTTC. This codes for CASTLDSFYEQYF.

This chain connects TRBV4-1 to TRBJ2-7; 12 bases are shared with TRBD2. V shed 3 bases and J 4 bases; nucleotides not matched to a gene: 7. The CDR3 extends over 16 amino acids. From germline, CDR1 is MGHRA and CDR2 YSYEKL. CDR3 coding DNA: TGCGCCAGCAGCCAGGTGACTAGCGGGAGTAATTACGAGCAGTACTTC. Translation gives CASSQVTSGSNYEQYF.